The rows below give T cell receptor beta chains drawn from one sample of a study of T cells in Graves' hyperthyroidism and ophthalmopathy. TCRdb processed the multiplex PCR reads anew with MiXCR; each CDR3 protein has one entry. The sample has 300,000 to 400,000 distinct CDR3 sequences, about 18% seen once. The sequencing sample was made of blood. Receptors were obtained from a man in his late teens or twenties with Graves' ophthalmopathy. Each CDR3 is given with its conserved first and last residue. The D gene is left open where the match is weak. Some rows mark clone size as missing; the rest say once, few, many or name a class of expanded clone.

TRBD1,TRBJ1-2,many,TRBV5-1,TGCGCCACCTCCTCCAATATGGGACAGGTTGATGGCTACACCTTC,CATSSNMGQVDGYTF
NA,TRBJ2-1,NA,TRBV3-1,TGTGCCAGCAGCCACCGGGACGGGGGTCATGAGCAGTTCTTC,CASSHRDGGHEQFF
TRBD1,TRBJ1-5,NA,TRBV18,TGTGCCAGCTCACCCGATACAGGGGCCCTCCAGCCCCAGCATTTT,CASSPDTGALQPQHF
NA,TRBJ2-5,NA,TRBV5-1,TGCGCCAGCAGGGACAGCACACAAGAGACCCAGTACTTC,CASRDSTQETQYF
NA,TRBJ2-2,NA,TRBV27,TGTGCCAGCAGTTTGAACTACGGGAGCGGGGAGCTGTTTTTT,CASSLNYGSGELFF
TRBD2,TRBJ2-1,few,TRBV4-1,TGCGCCAGCAGCCAAGATAGTGGACTAGCGGGGGGCCCAAACAATGAGCAGTTCTTC,CASSQDSGLAGGPNNEQFF
NA,TRBJ2-1,NA,TRBV5-1,TGCGCCAGCAGAATAGGGGACTCCTACAATGAGCAGTTCTTC,CASRIGDSYNEQFF
TRBD1,TRBJ2-2,few,TRBV12-3/TRBV12-4,TGTGCCAGCCGACAGGGCAGGCTCCCCGGGGAGCTGTTTTTT,CASRQGRLPGELFF
TRBD1,TRBJ1-2,NA,TRBV6-2/TRBV6-3,TGTGCCAGCATGCAGGACAGGGTGAGAGGCTACACCTTC,CASMQDRVRGYTF
TRBD1,TRBJ2-7,few,TRBV6-2/TRBV6-3,TGTGCCAGCAGGGATTTGGGGACAGGCTCCTACGAGCAGTACTTC,CASRDLGTGSYEQYF
NA,TRBJ2-7,few,TRBV3-1,TGTGCCAGCAGCCAAGAGGATAAGGGGTTCGAGCAGTACTTC,CASSQEDKGFEQYF
TRBD2,TRBJ2-2,many,TRBV7-3,TGTGCCAGCAGCCCTCAGCGGGGGAATTCCGGGGAGCTGTTTTTT,CASSPQRGNSGELFF
NA,TRBJ2-1,many,TRBV20-1,TGCAGTGCTACGGACATCGCCTACAATGAGCAGTTCTTC,CSATDIAYNEQFF
TRBD1,TRBJ2-5,NA,TRBV12-3/TRBV12-4,TGTGCCAGCAGTTTGCCCGGGACAGGGGTTGGAGAGACCCAGTACTTC,CASSLPGTGVGETQYF
NA,TRBJ2-1,few,TRBV3-1,TGTGCCAGCAGCCCAAGCTATAGGGGCCCCCCCTACAATGAGCAGTTCTTC,CASSPSYRGPPYNEQFF
NA,TRBJ2-5,many,TRBV2,TGTGCCAGCAGGACCCAGGGACACCACCAAGAGACCCAGTACTTC,CASRTQGHHQETQYF
NA,TRBJ2-5,NA,TRBV6-1,TGTGCCAGCAGTGAAGTATCCGGGGTCCAAGAGACCCAGTACTTC,CASSEVSGVQETQYF
NA,TRBJ2-2,few,TRBV11-1,TGTGCCAGCTCTCGGTCCCGGGGCGACACCGGGGAGCTGTTTTTT,CASSRSRGDTGELFF
NA,TRBJ2-3,many,TRBV6-1,TGTGCCAGCAGTGACGGAGTAAGAGCAGATACGCAGTATTTT,CASSDGVRADTQYF
TRBD2,TRBJ2-1,NA,TRBV6-2/TRBV6-3,TGTGCCAGCAGAACTAGCGGGGAACACTACAATGAGCAGTTCTTC,CASRTSGEHYNEQFF
NA,TRBJ1-6,many,TRBV10-3,TGTGCCAGCTCCGGGACCCAGGTTAATTCACCCCTCCACTTT,CASSGTQVNSPLHF
TRBD1,TRBJ1-6,NA,TRBV6-1,TGTGCCAGCGGACAGGGTACCTCACCCCTCCACTTT,CASGQGTSPLHF
TRBD1,TRBJ1-4,many,TRBV6-6,TGTGCCAGCAGTTACTCTTCAGGGGGAGCAACTAATGAAAAACTGTTTTTT,CASSYSSGGATNEKLFF
TRBD1,TRBJ1-5,NA,TRBV19,TGTGCCAGTAGTATAGTCGATCCGGGACAGCTCGATCAGCCCCAGCATTTT,CASSIVDPGQLDQPQHF
NA,TRBJ1-4,many,TRBV2,TGTGCCAGCACTCCCGAAAATGAAAAACTGTTTTTT,CASTPENEKLFF
NA,TRBJ2-3,many,TRBV18,TGTGCCAGCTCACCACGGGAAACAGATACGCAGTATTTT,CASSPRETDTQYF
TRBD1,TRBJ2-7,few,TRBV28,TGTGCCAGCAGTCGCCCCGGGACAGGGACTCACGAGCAGTACTTC,CASSRPGTGTHEQYF
NA,TRBJ1-5,many,TRBV5-1,TGCGCCAGCAGCTTAAGGGGTGGTGATCAGCCCCAGCATTTT,CASSLRGGDQPQHF
TRBD2,TRBJ2-1,NA,TRBV4-3,TGCGCCAGCAGCCAAGATCCCGGGACTAGCGGGAGACATGAGCAGTTCTTC,CASSQDPGTSGRHEQFF
TRBD1,TRBJ2-7,few,TRBV27,TGTGCCAGCAGTCGGACAGGGGCCTCCTACGAGCAGTACTTC,CASSRTGASYEQYF
NA,TRBJ1-2,many,TRBV7-3,TGTGCCAGCAGCTTAATGGGCGGGGACCCTGGCCGGGGTGGCTACACCTTC,CASSLMGGDPGRGGYTF
TRBD2,TRBJ2-7,NA,TRBV15,TGTGCCACCAGCAAACTTAGGAGCGGGGGTGGGGGGATGATCTACGAGCAGTACTTC,CATSKLRSGGGGMIYEQYF
TRBD1,TRBJ1-1,many,TRBV24-1,TGTGCCACCAGTGATGTGACAGGGTCAAGGAACACTGAAGCTTTCTTT,CATSDVTGSRNTEAFF
NA,TRBJ2-7,few,TRBV28,TGTGCCAGCAGTTTTGGGCAGCGGGCGAGCTCCTACGAGCAGTACTTC,CASSFGQRASSYEQYF
NA,TRBJ2-7,many,TRBV18,TGTGCCAGCTCACCGGCGACAGACTCCTACGAGCAGTACTTC,CASSPATDSYEQYF
TRBD1,TRBJ1-2,NA,TRBV2,TGTGCCAGCAGCCCTCGAGACAGGGGTAACTATGGCTACACCTTC,CASSPRDRGNYGYTF
TRBD2,TRBJ2-1,NA,TRBV11-2,TGTGCCAGCAGCTCCTTAGCGGGAAGGAATGAGCAGTTCTTC,CASSSLAGRNEQFF